This T cell receptor (beta chain) was retrieved from a study of response to subunit inactivated influenza vaccine (dated by TCRdb to the late 2010s). At the level of the whole study: The study used deep quantitative T cell receptor repertoire profiling to track responses to a trivalent subunit inactivated influenza vaccine.

Paper-wide results and their limitations: The authors proposed that each seasonal influenza vaccination may bring in only a limited number of new T cells.

Receptors were amplified or captured by RT-PCR. Sequencing was performed on an Illumina HiSeq 2500. Through fastp at Q25 and MiXCR, TCRdb rebuilt clones from the public reads, retaining in-frame beta chains. Every distinct CDR3 protein forms one entry, paired with its most common genes and DNA. This sample has about 650,000 distinct CDR3 sequences in its table, and around 15% of those were observed once. The ten largest account for 7.5% to 9% of the sample. Inclusive of the bounding cysteine and phenylalanine, the CDR3 is 14 residues long. Only the CDR3 portion is preserved as DNA: 42 bases, with reading frame beginning at the first base. Looking up the germline V gene yields CDR1 SGHRS and CDR2 YFSETQ. The V end loses 4 bases and the J end loses 3 bases, and a stretch of 13 bases separates them. This clonotype was found a few times. The antigen it binds to is not known. One base away there is no much larger clone; base qualities are not given.

This clonotype originated in a man aged 45 to 65 who received an inactivated influenza vaccine. Donor details come from another sample of the same person, matched by shared clones. The specimen comprised PBMCs from blood, sampled less than 15 days before vaccination. This chain joins TRBV5-1 to TRBJ2-5; the D segment cannot be called with confidence. The DNA reads as follows: TGCGCCAGCAGCCCAGGTGGTAGGAAAGAGACCCAGTACTTC. Translated, this gives CASSPGGRKETQYF.